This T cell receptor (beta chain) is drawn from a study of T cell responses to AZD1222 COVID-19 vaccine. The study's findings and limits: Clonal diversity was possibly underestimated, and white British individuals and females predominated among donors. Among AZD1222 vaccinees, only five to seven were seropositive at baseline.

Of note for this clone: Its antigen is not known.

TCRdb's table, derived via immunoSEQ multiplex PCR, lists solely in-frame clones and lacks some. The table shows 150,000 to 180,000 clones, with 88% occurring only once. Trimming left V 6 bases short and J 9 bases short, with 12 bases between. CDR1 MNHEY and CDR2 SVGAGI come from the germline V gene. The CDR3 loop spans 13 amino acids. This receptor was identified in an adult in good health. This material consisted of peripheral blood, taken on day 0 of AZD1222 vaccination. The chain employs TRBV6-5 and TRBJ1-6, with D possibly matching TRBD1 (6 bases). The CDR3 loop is CASRKDSPSPLHF. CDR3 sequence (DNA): TGTGCCAGCAGAAAGGACAGCCCTTCACCCCTCCACTTT.